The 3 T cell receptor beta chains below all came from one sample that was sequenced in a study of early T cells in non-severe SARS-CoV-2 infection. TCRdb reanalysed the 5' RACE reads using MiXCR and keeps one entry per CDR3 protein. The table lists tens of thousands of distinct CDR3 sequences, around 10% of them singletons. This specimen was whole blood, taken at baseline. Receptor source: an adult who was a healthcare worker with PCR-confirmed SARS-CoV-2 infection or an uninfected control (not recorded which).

The CDR3 DNA follows: TGCAGTGCTAGCGTCCGGAGAATTCAAGAGACCCAGTACTTC. It is translated as CSASVRRIQETQYF. The chain recombines TRBV20-1 with TRBJ2-5; D uncertain. Trimming stripped 3 bases from V and 2 bases from J, with 13 bases between. The CDR3 runs 14 residues. The germline V gene has CDR1 DFQATT and CDR2 SNEGSKA (reference sequence).

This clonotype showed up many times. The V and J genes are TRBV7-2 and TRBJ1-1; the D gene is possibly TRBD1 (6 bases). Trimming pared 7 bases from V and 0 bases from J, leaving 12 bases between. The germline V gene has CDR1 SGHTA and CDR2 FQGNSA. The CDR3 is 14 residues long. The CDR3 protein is CASKGGTMNTEAFF. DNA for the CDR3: TGTGCCAGCAAAGGGGGTACAATGAACACTGAAGCTTTCTTT.

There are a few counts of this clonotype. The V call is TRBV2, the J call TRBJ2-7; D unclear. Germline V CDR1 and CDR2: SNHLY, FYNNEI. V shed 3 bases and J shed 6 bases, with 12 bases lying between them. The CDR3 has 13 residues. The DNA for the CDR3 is TGTGCCAGCAGTGATGAGCCGATCCGCGAGCAGTACTTC. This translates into CASSDEPIREQYF.